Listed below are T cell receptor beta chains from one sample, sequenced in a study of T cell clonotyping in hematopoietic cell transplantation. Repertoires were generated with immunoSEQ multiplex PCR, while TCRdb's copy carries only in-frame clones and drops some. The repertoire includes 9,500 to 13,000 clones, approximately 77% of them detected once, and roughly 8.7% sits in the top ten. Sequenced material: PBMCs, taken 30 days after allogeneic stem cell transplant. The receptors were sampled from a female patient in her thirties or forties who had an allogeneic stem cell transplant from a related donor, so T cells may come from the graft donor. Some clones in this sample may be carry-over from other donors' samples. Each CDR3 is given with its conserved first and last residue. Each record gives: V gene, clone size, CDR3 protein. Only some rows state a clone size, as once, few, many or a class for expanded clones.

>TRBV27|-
CASSIGTVSTEQYF
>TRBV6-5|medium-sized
CASSWTVNSNQPQHF
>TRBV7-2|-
CASSLVGQYGYTF
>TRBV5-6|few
CASSLGGDLYEQYF
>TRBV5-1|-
CASSYGTGTYEQYF
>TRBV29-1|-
CSVEELRLTGGKNEQFF
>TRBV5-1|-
CATGPGGNYGYTF
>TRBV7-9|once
CASSSLAGGVNEQFF
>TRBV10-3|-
CAISEPGQGSYEQYF
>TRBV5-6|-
CASNFPRGRDTADTQYF
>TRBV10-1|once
CATGEGLSDEQYF
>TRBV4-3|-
CASSQDFGLALNTGELFF
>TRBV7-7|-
CASSQGLANNNEQFF
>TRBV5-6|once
CASSPVAGGIYEQYF
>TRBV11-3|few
CASSRRSGQGYEQYF
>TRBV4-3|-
CASSPGLAGRGNEQFF
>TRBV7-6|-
CASSLGTSGSYEQYF
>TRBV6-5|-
CASILGGTYSYEQYF
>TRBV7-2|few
CASSPYSGSGNTIYF
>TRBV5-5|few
CASSSLTGSGYTF
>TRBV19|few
CASSKSGGGFHEQYF
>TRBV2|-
CASEARTGGRAFF
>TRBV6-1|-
CASSSLGGNTIYF
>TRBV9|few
CASSSGQGVWETQYF
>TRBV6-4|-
CASSDLVGAPQHF
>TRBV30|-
CAWGSYNEQFF
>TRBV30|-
CAWKKGQGELETQYF
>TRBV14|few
CASSHGWGEQYF
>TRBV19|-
CASSASGFTDTQYF
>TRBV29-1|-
CSAATAMNTEAFF
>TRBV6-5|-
CASSSHRGQGRNEQFF
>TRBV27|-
CASSITGGLLGYTF
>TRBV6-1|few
CASSGDRAGNYGYTF
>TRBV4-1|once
CASSQEAGGYNEQFF
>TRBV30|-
CAWREQGRGETQYF
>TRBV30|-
CAARAENTEAFF
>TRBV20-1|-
CSATGKETQYF
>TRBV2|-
CASSGSGQPQHF
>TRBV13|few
CASSLTSGPHNEQFF
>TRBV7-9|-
CASSLPRDRPTDTQYF
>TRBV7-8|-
CASSPYRVVTQGQGNYGYTF
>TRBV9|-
CASSVEVSGTYPGELFF
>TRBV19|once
CASSLLGPSYEQYF
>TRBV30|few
CAWGQGQNYGYTF
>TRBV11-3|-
CASSSRATGGSYEQYF
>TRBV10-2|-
CASSDPGSGRTGELFF
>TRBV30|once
CAWRRGGISSYNEQFF
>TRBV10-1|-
CASSESKPTGELFF
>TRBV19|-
CASSNGLAEDPYEQYF
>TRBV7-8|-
CASRAFHGIETQYF
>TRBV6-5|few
CATGGNQPQHF
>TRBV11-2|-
CASSFGTSGGGIF
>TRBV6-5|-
CASRLAGSTDTQYF
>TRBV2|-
CASSESGVVHEQYF
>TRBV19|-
CASTRGTEQFF